The T cell receptor beta chain described here comes from a study of cytomegalovirus exposure and HLA in healthy donors. Trimming stripped 7 bases from V and 10 bases from J, with 16 bases between. Germline CDR1 and CDR2: MDHEN and SYDVKM. The length of the CDR3 is 13 residues. Amplification used 60 Vbeta primers and 13 Jbeta primers. The method was immunoSEQ multiplex PCR; TCRdb's version includes in-frame clones alone and lacks a portion of them. The top ten clones hold 1.6% of a sample with some 130,000 clones, roughly two thirds of them seen once. Study-level findings and limits: CMV serostatus stood as the only immune exposure information on hand. In a later analysis, TCR association rates varied by HLA locus: DRB1 most, HLA-C fewest. Certain indistinguishable V segments, among them TRBV6-2 and TRBV6-3, were excluded.

This clone was detected only once. Its target is not known. This receptor was taken from a young man in good health and CMV-seropositive. J is TRBJ1-4 and V is TRBV28; D ambiguous. What was sequenced was PBMCs. The CDR3 is CASTPQVVGKLFF. The CDR3 DNA reads TGTGCCAGCACCCCCCAGGTAGTTGGAAAACTGTTTTTT.